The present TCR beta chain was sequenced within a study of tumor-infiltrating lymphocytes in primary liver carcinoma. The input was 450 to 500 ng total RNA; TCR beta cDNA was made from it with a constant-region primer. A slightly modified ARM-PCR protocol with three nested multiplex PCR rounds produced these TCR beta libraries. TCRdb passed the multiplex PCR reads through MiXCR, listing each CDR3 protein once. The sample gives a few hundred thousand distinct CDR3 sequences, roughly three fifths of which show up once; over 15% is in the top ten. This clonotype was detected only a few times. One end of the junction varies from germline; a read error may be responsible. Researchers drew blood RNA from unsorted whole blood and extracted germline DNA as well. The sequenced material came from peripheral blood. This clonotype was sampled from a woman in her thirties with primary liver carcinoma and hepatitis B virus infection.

The CDR3 DNA reads TGTGCCAGTAGCTTAGGCAGACTGATGAGCTCCTACAATGAGCAGTTCTTC. Residues: CASSLGRLMSSYNEQFF. The V and J genes are TRBV11-2 and TRBJ2-1; D is ambiguous. The CDR3 has 17 residues. CDR1 is SGHAT, CDR2 FQNNGV, per germline.